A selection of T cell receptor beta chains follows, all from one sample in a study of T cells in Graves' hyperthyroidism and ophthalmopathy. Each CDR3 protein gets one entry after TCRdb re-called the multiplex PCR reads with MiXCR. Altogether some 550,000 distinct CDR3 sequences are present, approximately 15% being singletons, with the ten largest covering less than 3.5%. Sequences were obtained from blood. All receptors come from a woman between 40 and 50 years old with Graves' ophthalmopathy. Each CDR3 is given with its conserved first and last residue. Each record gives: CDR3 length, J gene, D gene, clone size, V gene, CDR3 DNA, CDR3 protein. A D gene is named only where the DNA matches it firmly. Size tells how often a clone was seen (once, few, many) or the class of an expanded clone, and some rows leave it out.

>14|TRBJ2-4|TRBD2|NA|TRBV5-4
TGTGCCAGCAGCTTGGCGGGAGGGAGAAACATTCAGTACTTC
CASSLAGGRNIQYF
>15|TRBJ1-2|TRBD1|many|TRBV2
TGTGCCAGCGGGCCCGAGACAGGGAGGAAGGATGGCTACACCTTC
CASGPETGRKDGYTF
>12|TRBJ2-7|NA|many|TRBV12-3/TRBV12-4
TGTGCCAGCGGTAGGCAGTCGTCCGAGCAGTACTTC
CASGRQSSEQYF
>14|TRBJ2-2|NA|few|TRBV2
TGTGCCAGCAGTGGGGGGGCCTACACCGGGGAGCTGTTTTTT
CASSGGAYTGELFF
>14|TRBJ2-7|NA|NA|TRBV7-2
TGTGCCAGCAGCCAGGGGAGGGGGCGTAAGGAGCAGTACTTC
CASSQGRGRKEQYF
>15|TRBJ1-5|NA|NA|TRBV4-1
TGCGCCAGCAGCCAAGAGTCACTAATGGGTCAGCCCCAGCATTTT
CASSQESLMGQPQHF
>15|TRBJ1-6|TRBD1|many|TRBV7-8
TGTGCCAGCAGCTTAGCCCAGGGGGCGAATTCACCCCTCCACTTT
CASSLAQGANSPLHF
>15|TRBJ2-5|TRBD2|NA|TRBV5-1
TGCGCCAGCAGCTTGCGGGGGGGCAGTCAAGAGACCCAGTACTTC
CASSLRGGSQETQYF
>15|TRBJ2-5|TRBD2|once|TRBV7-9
TGTGCCAGCAGCTTAGCCGGACTAGCGGGAAAGACCCAGTACTTC
CASSLAGLAGKTQYF
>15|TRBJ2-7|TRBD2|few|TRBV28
TGTGCCAGCAGTTTAGTAGCGGGAGGGACAGACGAGCAGTACTTC
CASSLVAGGTDEQYF
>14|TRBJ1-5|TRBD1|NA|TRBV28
TGTGCCAGCAGTTTGCAGGGGGCGAGTCAGCCCCAGCATTTT
CASSLQGASQPQHF
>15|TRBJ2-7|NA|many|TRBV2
TGTGCCAGCAGTTACGGTAGGAAAGGGACCTACGAGCAGTACTTC
CASSYGRKGTYEQYF
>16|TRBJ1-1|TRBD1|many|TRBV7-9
TGTGCCAGCAGTCGATTTCCGGGACAGTCGAACACTGAAGCTTTCTTT
CASSRFPGQSNTEAFF
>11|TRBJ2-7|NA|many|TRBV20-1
TGCAGTGCTAGAGGCTTCTACGAGCAGTACTTC
CSARGFYEQYF
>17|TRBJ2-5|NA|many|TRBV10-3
TGTGCCATCAGTGAGTCGAAAGGCCTCGACACGCCGACGGCCCAGTACTTC
CAISESKGLDTPTAQYF
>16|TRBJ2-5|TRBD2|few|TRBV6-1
TGTGCCAGCAGCGCCGGACTAGCGGGAGTGGGTGAGACCCAGTACTTC
CASSAGLAGVGETQYF
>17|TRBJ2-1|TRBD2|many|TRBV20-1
TGCAGTGCTAGAGATCCTCTAGCGGGTTTCTCCTACAATGAGCAGTTCTTC
CSARDPLAGFSYNEQFF
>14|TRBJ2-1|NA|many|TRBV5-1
TGCGCCAGCAGCTTGACCATAACAGGCAATGAGCAGTTCTTC
CASSLTITGNEQFF
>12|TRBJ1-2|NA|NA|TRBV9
TGTGCCAGCAGCTCGCCTCTTTCGGGCTACACCTTC
CASSSPLSGYTF
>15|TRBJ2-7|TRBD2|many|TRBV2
TGTGCCAGCAAGGGACTAGCGGGAGGGTACTACGAGCAGTACTTC
CASKGLAGGYYEQYF
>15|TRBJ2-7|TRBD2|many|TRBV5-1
TGCGCCAGCAGCCCGAGACTAGCGGGGGCCTCCGAGCAGTACTTC
CASSPRLAGASEQYF
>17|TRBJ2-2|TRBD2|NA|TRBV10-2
TGCGCCAGCAGTGAGTCAGAGGGACTAGCGGGGATCGGGGAGCTGTTTTTT
CASSESEGLAGIGELFF
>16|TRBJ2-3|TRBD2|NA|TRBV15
TGTGCCACCACCCTTTACAGCGGGAGGGCCGTAGATACGCAGTATTTT
CATTLYSGRAVDTQYF
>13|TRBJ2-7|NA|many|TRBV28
TGTGCCAGCCGCCCAGGACAGAACTACGAGCAGTACTTC
CASRPGQNYEQYF
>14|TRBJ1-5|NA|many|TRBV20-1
TGCAGTGCTCACGACGCCGGATCCCTTCGGCCCCAGCATTTT
CSAHDAGSLRPQHF
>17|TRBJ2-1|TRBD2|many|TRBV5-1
TGCGCCAGCAGGGGACTAGCGGGACCCAGCTCCTACAATGAGCAGTTCTTC
CASRGLAGPSSYNEQFF
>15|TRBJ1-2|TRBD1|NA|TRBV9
TGTGCCAGCAGCCCGGACAGGGGCCTGTACTATGGCTACACCTTC
CASSPDRGLYYGYTF
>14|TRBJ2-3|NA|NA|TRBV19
TGTGCCAGTGGTATAAGCTATAGCACAGATACGCAGTATTTT
CASGISYSTDTQYF
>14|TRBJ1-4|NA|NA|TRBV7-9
TGTGCCAGCTTTCGATGGGGGCAGGATGAAAAACTGTTTTTT
CASFRWGQDEKLFF